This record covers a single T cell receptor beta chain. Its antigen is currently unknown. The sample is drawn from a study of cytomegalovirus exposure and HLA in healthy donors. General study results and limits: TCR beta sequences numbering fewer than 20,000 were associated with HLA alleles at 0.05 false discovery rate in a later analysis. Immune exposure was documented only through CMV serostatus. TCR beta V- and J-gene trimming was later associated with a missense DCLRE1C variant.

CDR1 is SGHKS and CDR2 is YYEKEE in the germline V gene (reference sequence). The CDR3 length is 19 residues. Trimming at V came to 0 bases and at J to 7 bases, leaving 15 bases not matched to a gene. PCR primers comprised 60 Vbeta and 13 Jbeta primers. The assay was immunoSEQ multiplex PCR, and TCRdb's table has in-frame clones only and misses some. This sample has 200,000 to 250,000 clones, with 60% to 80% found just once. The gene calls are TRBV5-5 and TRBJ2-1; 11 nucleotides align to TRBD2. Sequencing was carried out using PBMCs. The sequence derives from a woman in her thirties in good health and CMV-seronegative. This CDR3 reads CASSLAGGLWASGRNEQFF. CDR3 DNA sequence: TGTGCCAGCAGCTTGGCAGGGGGTCTCTGGGCTAGCGGGAGGAATGAGCAGTTCTTC.